This T cell receptor beta chain stems from a study of T cell responses to AZD1222 COVID-19 vaccine. Worth noting for this clone: Antigen specificity is unknown.

Trimming removed 1 base at V and 5 bases at J, with 5 bases between. Per germline, CDR1 SGHRS and CDR2 YFSETQ. This CDR3 is 12 amino acids long. Assay: immunoSEQ multiplex PCR; the TCRdb copy retains only in-frame clones and omits some. The sample carries approximately 110,000 clones, 88% recorded once. Whole-study findings and limits: In a largely white British group with more females than males, clonal diversity was possibly underestimated. Among those given AZD1222, only six were seropositive at baseline.

The sequence came from an adult in good health. The sample was peripheral blood, taken on day 0 of AZD1222 vaccination. This rearrangement joins TRBV5-1 to TRBJ2-3; D is ambiguous. The CDR3 region is CASSLHGDTQYF. The CDR3 nucleotides read TGCGCCAGCAGCTTGCACGGAGATACGCAGTATTTT.